This T cell receptor delta chain was captured by sequencing in a study of gamma-delta chains in newborns, infants, children. Looking at the study overall: Microbial exposure reportedly drives polyclonal innate γδ T cell expansion after birth.

TCRdb re-analyzed the reads via CATT. The profile shows 1,000 to 1,500 delta-chain clones, about 2.5% of them singletons. This clone was seen a few times. The amino acid sequence in TCRdb belongs to a much larger clone and departs from this DNA's translation at residue 10, likely a sequencing read error; the sequence shown is translated from the DNA. CDR1 is GEAIGNYY and CDR2 is EKD in the germline V gene. V was cut by 3 bases and J by 2 bases, with 21 bases left in between. The CDR3 is 17 amino acids. The genes are TRDV2 and TRDJ1, with D perhaps matching TRDD3 (5 bases). This receptor was identified in a child in good health. Material for sequencing was blood. The CDR3 region is CACDLGQGEGNTDKLIF. CDR3 in DNA: TGTGCCTGTGACTTAGGGCAGGGCGAGGGGAATACCGATAAACTCATCTTT.